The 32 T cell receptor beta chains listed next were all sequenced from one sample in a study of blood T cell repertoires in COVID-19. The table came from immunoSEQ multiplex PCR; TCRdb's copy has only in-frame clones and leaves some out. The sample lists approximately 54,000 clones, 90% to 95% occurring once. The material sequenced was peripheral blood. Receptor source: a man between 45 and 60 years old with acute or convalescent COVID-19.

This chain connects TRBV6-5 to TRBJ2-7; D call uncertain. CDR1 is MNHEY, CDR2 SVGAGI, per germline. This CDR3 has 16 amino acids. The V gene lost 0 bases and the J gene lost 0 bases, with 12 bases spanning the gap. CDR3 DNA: TGTGCCAGCAGTTACTCCTCCTCGCTGAGCTCCTACGAGCAGTACTTC. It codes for CASSYSSSLSSYEQYF.

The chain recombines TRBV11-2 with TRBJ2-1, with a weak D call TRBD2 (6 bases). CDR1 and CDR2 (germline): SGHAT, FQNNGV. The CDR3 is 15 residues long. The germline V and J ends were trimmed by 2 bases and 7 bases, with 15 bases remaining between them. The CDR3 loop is CASSLIGSFFNEQFF. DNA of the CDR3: TGTGCCAGCAGCTTAATCGGGAGCTTCTTTAATGAGCAGTTCTTC.

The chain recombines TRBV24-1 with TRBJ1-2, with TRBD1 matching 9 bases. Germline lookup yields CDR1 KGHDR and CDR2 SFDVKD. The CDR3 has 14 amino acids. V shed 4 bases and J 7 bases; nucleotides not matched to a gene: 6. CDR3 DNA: TGTGCCACCAGTGACTGGGACAGGGATTCTGGCTACACCTTC. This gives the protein CATSDWDRDSGYTF.

Here the CDR3 DNA reads TGTGCCAGCAGTGAAGGTTGGCAGGGGCGAGATACGCAGTATTTT. Amino acid sequence: CASSEGWQGRDTQYF. This rearrangement joins TRBV6-1 to TRBJ2-3; the D gene is possibly TRBD1 (6 bases). The CDR3 sequence is 15 residues long. Per the germline V gene, CDR1 is MNHNS and CDR2 is SASEGT. V lost 1 base to trimming and J lost 5 bases, with 13 bases between them.

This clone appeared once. The CDR3 DNA is TGCAGCTCAGACACAGGGGGCCTCGCAACTAATGAAAAACTGTTTTTT. It is translated as CSSDTGGLATNEKLFF. V gene TRBV29-1 combines with J gene TRBJ1-4; TRBD1 agrees at 9 bases. From germline, CDR1 is SQVTM and CDR2 ANQGSEA. The CDR3 sequence is 16 residues long. The J segment lost 0 bases and the V segment lost 8 bases, leaving 10 bases of the junction unmatched. The full variable domain, its missing parts supplied by reference TRBV29-1 and TRBJ1-4, is SAVISQKPSRDICQRGTSLTIQCQVDSQVTMMFWYRQQPGQSLTLIATANQGSEATYESGFVIDKFPISRPNLTFSTLTVSNMSPEDSSIYLCSSDTGGLATNEKLFFGSGTQLSVL.

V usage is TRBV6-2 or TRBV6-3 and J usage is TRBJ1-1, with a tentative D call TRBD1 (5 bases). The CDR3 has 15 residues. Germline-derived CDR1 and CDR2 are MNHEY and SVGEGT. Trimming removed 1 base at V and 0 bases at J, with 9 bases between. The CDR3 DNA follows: TGTGCCAGCAGTTACTTGACAGCAATGAACACTGAAGCTTTCTTT. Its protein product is CASSYLTAMNTEAFF.

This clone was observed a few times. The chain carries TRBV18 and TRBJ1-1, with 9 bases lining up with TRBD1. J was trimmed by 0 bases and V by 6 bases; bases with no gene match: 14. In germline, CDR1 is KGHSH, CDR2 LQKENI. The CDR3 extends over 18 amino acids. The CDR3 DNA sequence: TGTGCCAGCTCCCCTAGCCCGGGACAGGGCACGTTGAACACTGAAGCTTTCTTT. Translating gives CASSPSPGQGTLNTEAFF.

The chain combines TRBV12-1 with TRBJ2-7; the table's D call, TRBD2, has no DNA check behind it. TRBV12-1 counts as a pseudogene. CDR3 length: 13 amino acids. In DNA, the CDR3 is TGTGCCAGCAGCTCTATAGACTGGGTGAGGCAGTACTTC. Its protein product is CASSSIDWVRQYF.

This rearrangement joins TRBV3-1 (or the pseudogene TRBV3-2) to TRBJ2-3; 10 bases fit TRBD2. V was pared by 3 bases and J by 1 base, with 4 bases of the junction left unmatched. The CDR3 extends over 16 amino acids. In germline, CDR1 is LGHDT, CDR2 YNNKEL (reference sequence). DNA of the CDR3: TGTGCCAGCAGCCACGCTAGCGGGAGTCGCACAGATACGCAGTATTTT. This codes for CASSHASGSRTDTQYF.

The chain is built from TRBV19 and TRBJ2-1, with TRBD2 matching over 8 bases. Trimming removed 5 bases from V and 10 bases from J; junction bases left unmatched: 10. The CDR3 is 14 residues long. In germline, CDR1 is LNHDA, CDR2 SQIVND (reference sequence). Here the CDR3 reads CASSPIAGSREQFF. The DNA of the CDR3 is TGTGCCAGTAGTCCCATAGCGGGATCACGGGAGCAGTTCTTC.

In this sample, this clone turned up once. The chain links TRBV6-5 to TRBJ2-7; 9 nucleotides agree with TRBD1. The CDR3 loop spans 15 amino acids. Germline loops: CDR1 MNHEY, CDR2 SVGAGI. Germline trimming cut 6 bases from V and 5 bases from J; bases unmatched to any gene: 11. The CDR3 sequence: CASSDVTGGPHEQYF. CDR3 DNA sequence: TGTGCCAGCAGCGATGTTACAGGGGGCCCCCACGAGCAGTACTTC.

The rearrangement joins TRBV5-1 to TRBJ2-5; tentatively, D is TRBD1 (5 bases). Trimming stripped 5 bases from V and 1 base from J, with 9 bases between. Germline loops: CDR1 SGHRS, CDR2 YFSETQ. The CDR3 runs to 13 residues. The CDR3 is CASSRQSQETQYF. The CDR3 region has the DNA TGCGCCAGCAGTAGACAGAGCCAAGAGACCCAGTACTTC. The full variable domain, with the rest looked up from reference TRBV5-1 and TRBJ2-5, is KAGVTQTPRYLIKTRGQQVTLSCSPISGHRSVSWYQQTPGQGLQFLFEYFSETQRNKGNFPGRFSGRQFSNSRSEMNVSTLELGDSALYLCASSRQSQETQYFGPGTRLLVL.

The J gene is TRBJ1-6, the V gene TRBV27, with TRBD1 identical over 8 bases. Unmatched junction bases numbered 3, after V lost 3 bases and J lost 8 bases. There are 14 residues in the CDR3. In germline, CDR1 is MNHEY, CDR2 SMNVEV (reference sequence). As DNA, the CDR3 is TGTGCCAGCAGTTTTGTGGACAGGGATTCACCCCTCCACTTT. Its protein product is CASSFVDRDSPLHF.

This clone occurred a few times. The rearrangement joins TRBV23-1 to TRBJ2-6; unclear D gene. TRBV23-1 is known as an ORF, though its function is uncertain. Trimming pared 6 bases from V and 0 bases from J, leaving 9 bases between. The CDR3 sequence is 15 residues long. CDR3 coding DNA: TGCGCCAGCAGCCGGTTCTTCTCTGGGGCCAACGTCCTGACTTTC. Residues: CASSRFFSGANVLTF.

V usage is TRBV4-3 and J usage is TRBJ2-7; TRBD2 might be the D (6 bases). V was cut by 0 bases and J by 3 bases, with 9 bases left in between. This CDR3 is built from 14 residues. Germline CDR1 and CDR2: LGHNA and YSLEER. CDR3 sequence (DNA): TGCGCCAGCAGCCAAGACCTGGACTACTACGAGCAGTACTTC. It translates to CASSQDLDYYEQYF.

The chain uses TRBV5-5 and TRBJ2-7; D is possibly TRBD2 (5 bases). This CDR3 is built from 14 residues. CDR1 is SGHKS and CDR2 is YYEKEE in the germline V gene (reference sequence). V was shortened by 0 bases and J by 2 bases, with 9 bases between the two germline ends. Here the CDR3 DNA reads TGTGCCAGCAGCTTGGGAGGGCACACCTACGAGCAGTACTTC. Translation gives CASSLGGHTYEQYF.

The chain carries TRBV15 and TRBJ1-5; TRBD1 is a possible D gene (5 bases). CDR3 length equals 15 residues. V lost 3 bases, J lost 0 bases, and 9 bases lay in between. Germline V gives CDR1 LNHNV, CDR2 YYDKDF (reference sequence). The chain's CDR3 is CATSSAGSSNQPQHF. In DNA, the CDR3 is TGTGCCACCAGCAGTGCAGGGTCTAGCAATCAGCCCCAGCATTTT.

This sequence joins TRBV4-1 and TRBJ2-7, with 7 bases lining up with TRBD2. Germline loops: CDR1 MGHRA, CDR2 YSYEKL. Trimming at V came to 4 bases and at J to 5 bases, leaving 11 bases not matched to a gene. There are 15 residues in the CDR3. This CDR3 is CASSPRQTSLHEQYF. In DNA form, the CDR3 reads TGCGCCAGCAGCCCACGCCAGACTAGCCTCCACGAGCAGTACTTC.

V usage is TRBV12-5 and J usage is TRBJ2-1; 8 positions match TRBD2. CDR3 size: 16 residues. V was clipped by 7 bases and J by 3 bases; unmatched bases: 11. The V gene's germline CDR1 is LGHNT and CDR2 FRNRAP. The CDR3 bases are TGTGCTAGTGCCAATTCCCCCCTAGCGGGCTACAATGAGCAGTTCTTC. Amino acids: CASANSPLAGYNEQFF.

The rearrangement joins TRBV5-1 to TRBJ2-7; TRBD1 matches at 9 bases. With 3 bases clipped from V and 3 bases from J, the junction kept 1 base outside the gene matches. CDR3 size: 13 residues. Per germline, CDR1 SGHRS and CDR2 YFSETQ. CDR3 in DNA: TGCGCCAGCAGCTGGGGACAGGGCTACGAGCAGTACTTC. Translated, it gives CASSWGQGYEQYF.

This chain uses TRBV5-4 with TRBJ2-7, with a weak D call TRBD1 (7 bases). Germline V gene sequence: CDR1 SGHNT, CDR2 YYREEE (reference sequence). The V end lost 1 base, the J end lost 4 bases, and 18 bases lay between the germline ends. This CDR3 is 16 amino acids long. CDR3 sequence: CASSLRAGGSGYEQYF. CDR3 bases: TGTGCCAGCAGCTTGCGAGCAGGGGGGAGTGGGTACGAGCAGTACTTC.

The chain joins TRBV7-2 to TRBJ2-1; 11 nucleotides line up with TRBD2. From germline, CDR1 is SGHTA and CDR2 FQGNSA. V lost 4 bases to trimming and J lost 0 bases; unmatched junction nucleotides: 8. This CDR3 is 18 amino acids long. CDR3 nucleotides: TGTGCCAGCAGCTCGAGAACGGGACTAGCGGACTCCTACAATGAGCAGTTCTTC. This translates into CASSSRTGLADSYNEQFF.

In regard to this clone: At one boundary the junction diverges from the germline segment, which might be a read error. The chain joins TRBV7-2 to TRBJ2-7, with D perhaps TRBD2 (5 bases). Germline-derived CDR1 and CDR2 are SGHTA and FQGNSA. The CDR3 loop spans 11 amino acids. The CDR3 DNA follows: TGTGCCAGCAGCTTAGAATCAAGGAGGATCTTC. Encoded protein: CASSLESRRIF.

The CDR3 sequence: CASSIRLAGAYEQYF. In DNA, the CDR3 is TGTGCCAGTAGTATCCGACTAGCGGGAGCCTACGAGCAGTACTTC. V and J are TRBV19 and TRBJ2-7, with 12 bases lining up with TRBD2. Germline CDR1 is LNHDA and CDR2 is SQIVND (reference sequence). This CDR3 comprises 15 residues. V shed 3 bases, J shed 2 bases, and the junction held 2 bases outside the gene matches. The whole variable domain, remainder taken from reference TRBV19 and TRBJ2-7, is DGGITQSPKYLFRKEGQNVTLSCEQNLNHDAMYWYRQDPGQGLRLIYYSQIVNDFQKGDIAEGYSVSREKKESFPLTVTSAQKNPTAFYLCASSIRLAGAYEQYFGPGTRLTVT.

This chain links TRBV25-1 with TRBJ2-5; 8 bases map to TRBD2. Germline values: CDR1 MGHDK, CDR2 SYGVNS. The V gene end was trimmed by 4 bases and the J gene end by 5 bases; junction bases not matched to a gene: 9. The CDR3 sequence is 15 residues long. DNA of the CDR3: TGTGCCAGCAGTGTTCCGGGAGGGTTGGGGGAGACCCAGTACTTC. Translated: CASSVPGGLGETQYF. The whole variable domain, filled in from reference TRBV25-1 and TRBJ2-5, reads EADIYQTPRYLVIGTGKKITLECSQTMGHDKMYWYQQDPGMELHLIHYSYGVNSTEKGDLSSESTVSRIRTEHFPLTLESARPSHTSQYLCASSVPGGLGETQYFGPGTRLLVL.

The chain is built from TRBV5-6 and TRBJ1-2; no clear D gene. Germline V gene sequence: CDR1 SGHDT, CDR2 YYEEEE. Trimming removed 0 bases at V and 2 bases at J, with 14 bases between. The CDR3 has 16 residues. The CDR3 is CASSLGGTARNYGYTF. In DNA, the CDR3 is TGTGCCAGCAGCTTGGGTGGTACAGCTCGGAACTATGGCTACACCTTC.

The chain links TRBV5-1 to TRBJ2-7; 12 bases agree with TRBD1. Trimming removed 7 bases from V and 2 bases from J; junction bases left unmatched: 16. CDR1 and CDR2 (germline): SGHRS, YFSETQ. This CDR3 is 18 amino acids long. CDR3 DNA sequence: TGCGCCAGCTTCCGAGGGACAGGGGGCGTCCAAGGGGCCTACGAGCAGTACTTC. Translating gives CASFRGTGGVQGAYEQYF.

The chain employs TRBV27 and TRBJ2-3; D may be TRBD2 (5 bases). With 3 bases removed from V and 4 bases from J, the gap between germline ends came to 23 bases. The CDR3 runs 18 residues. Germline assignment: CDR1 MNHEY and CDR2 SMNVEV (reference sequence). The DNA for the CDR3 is TGTGCCAGCAGTTTCCACCCAGGACCCCCGAGGGCGCCAGATACGCAGTATTTT. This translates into CASSFHPGPPRAPDTQYF.

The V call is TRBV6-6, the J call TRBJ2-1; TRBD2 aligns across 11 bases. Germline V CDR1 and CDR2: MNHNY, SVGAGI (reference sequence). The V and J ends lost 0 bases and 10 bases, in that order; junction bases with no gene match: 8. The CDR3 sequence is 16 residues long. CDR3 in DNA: TGTGCCAGCAGTTACTCGATACTAGCGGGAGCTCCCGAGCAGTTCTTC. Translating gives CASSYSILAGAPEQFF.

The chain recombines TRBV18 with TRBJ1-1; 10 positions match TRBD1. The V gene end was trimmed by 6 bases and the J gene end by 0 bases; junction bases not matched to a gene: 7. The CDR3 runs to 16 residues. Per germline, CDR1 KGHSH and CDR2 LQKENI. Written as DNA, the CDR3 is TGTGCCAGCTCTCCGGACAGGGGGGGGGTGAACACTGAAGCTTTCTTT. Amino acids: CASSPDRGGVNTEAFF. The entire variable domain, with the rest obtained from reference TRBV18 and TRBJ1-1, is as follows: NAGVMQNPRHLVRRRGQEARLRCSPMKGHSHVYWYRQLPEEGLKFMVYLQKENIIDESGMPKERFSAEFPKEGPSILRIQQVVRGDSAAYFCASSPDRGGVNTEAFFGQGTRLTVV.

The CDR3 region is CASSLLSSGYNEQFF. The CDR3 DNA reads TGCGCCAGCAGCTTGTTGTCTAGCGGGTACAATGAGCAGTTCTTC. This chain links TRBV5-1 with TRBJ2-1, with 8 bases matching TRBD2. This CDR3 has 15 amino acids. The V segment lost 1 base and the J segment 4 bases; nucleotides outside the gene matches: 4. Per germline, CDR1 SGHRS and CDR2 YFSETQ.

The CDR3 sequence is CASSRHTSGGYEQYF. Here the CDR3 DNA reads TGCGCCAGCAGCCGTCACACTAGCGGGGGCTACGAGCAGTACTTC. The V and J genes are TRBV4-1 and TRBJ2-7, with 11 bases identical to TRBD2. The CDR3 extends over 15 amino acids. CDR1 and CDR2 from the germline V gene are MGHRA and YSYEKL. V was pared by 4 bases and J by 3 bases, with 5 bases of the junction left unmatched.